These T cell receptor beta chains were read from a single sample in a study of shared clonotypes between healthy human individuals. The repertoire was sequenced with immunoSEQ multiplex PCR; TCRdb's copy has only in-frame clones and lacks some. The table shows about 2.1 million clones, with 93% occurring only once. Input material: naive CD8+ T cells from PBMCs. These receptor sequences come from a man between 18 and 35 years old in good health. Some clones in this sample may be carry-over from other donors' samples. Each CDR3 is given with its conserved first and last residue. A D gene is named only where the DNA matches it firmly. Clone sizes are given selectively: once, few, many, or a class where the clone is expanded.

j_gene: TRBJ2-7; v_gene: TRBV2; d_gene: -; abundance: -; CDR3nt: TGTGCCAGCGAATTCAGGGTTGAGTCCTACGAGCAGTACTTC; CDR3aa: CASEFRVESYEQYF
j_gene: TRBJ2-5; v_gene: TRBV7-2; d_gene: -; abundance: -; CDR3nt: TGTGCCAGCAGCCACGGAGAGACCCAGTACTTC; CDR3aa: CASSHGETQYF
j_gene: TRBJ1-1; v_gene: TRBV4-1; d_gene: TRBD1; abundance: -; CDR3nt: TGCGCCAGCAGCCACACAGGGGGGGACACTGAAGCTTTCTTT; CDR3aa: CASSHTGGDTEAFF
j_gene: TRBJ2-2; v_gene: TRBV27; d_gene: -; abundance: -; CDR3nt: TGTGCCAGCAGTTCGACGAAATCTTCGCTCACCGGGGAGCTGTTTTTT; CDR3aa: CASSSTKSSLTGELFF
j_gene: TRBJ2-1; v_gene: TRBV27; d_gene: -; abundance: -; CDR3nt: TGTGCCAGCAGTTTACGGTGGGAAGCTGAGCAGTTCTTC; CDR3aa: CASSLRWEAEQFF
j_gene: TRBJ2-7; v_gene: TRBV27; d_gene: -; abundance: -; CDR3nt: TGTGCCAGCAGCCCTCGTCCGATATTTAACTCCTACGAGCAGTACTTC; CDR3aa: CASSPRPIFNSYEQYF
j_gene: TRBJ2-7; v_gene: TRBV27; d_gene: TRBD1; abundance: -; CDR3nt: TGTGCCAGCAGTTCCCGACAGGGCCCCCACGAGCAGTACTTC; CDR3aa: CASSSRQGPHEQYF
j_gene: TRBJ2-7; v_gene: TRBV30; d_gene: -; abundance: -; CDR3nt: TGTGCCTGGAGTGTAAGGGTCAGGGACTACGAGCAGTACTTC; CDR3aa: CAWSVRVRDYEQYF
j_gene: TRBJ2-7; v_gene: TRBV28; d_gene: TRBD2; abundance: -; CDR3nt: TGTGCCAGCAGTTTAAGGCTAGCGGGAGGGAATGGGAAGGGCTACGAGCAGTACTTC; CDR3aa: CASSLRLAGGNGKGYEQYF
j_gene: TRBJ1-1; v_gene: TRBV7-9; d_gene: -; abundance: -; CDR3nt: TGTGCCAGCAGCTTAGCGCTGACCGGCCCACCGAACACTGAAGCTTTCTTT; CDR3aa: CASSLALTGPPNTEAFF
j_gene: TRBJ2-7; v_gene: TRBV11-2; d_gene: -; abundance: -; CDR3nt: TGTGCCAGCAGCTCTCGACAGTCACCCTACGAGCAGTACTTC; CDR3aa: CASSSRQSPYEQYF
j_gene: TRBJ2-7; v_gene: TRBV7-9; d_gene: TRBD1; abundance: -; CDR3nt: TGTGCCAGCAGCCCTCGGGACAGGCACTACGAGCAGTACTTC; CDR3aa: CASSPRDRHYEQYF
j_gene: TRBJ1-4; v_gene: TRBV27; d_gene: -; abundance: -; CDR3nt: TGTGCCAGCAGTTTCCGGGGGGCGCTTAATGAAAAACTGTTTTTT; CDR3aa: CASSFRGALNEKLFF
j_gene: TRBJ1-1; v_gene: TRBV5-1; d_gene: TRBD1; abundance: once; CDR3nt: TGCGCCAGCAGCTGGGACAGGGCTAACACTGAAGCTTTCTTT; CDR3aa: CASSWDRANTEAFF
j_gene: TRBJ2-1; v_gene: TRBV27; d_gene: -; abundance: -; CDR3nt: TGTGCCAGCAGTCCCGGGAGATGGAATGAGCAGTTCTTC; CDR3aa: CASSPGRWNEQFF
j_gene: TRBJ1-1; v_gene: TRBV4-1; d_gene: -; abundance: few; CDR3nt: TGCGCCAGCAGCCAAGTCGGTGGACAGTACACTGAAGCTTTCTTT; CDR3aa: CASSQVGGQYTEAFF
j_gene: TRBJ2-2; v_gene: TRBV9; d_gene: -; abundance: -; CDR3nt: TGTGCCAGCAGCGTAGGGGACTCCAACACCGGGGAGCTGTTTTTT; CDR3aa: CASSVGDSNTGELFF
j_gene: TRBJ1-1; v_gene: TRBV6-1; d_gene: -; abundance: -; CDR3nt: TGTGCCAGCAGTGGCGTGGTTCCGGTGAACACTGAAGCTTTCTTT; CDR3aa: CASSGVVPVNTEAFF
j_gene: TRBJ2-7; v_gene: TRBV11-1; d_gene: -; abundance: -; CDR3nt: TGTGCCAGCAGCTTACACGGCTCCCGGGAGCAGTACTTC; CDR3aa: CASSLHGSREQYF
j_gene: TRBJ2-7; v_gene: TRBV19; d_gene: -; abundance: -; CDR3nt: TGTGCCAGTAGTACCCCCCAAGGTTCTGGGAGGTACGAGCAGTACTTC; CDR3aa: CASSTPQGSGRYEQYF
j_gene: TRBJ1-1; v_gene: TRBV19; d_gene: -; abundance: -; CDR3nt: TGTGCCAGTAGTATATCAGGGGCCCCGAACACTGAAGCTTTCTTT; CDR3aa: CASSISGAPNTEAFF
j_gene: TRBJ2-1; v_gene: TRBV29-1; d_gene: TRBD2; abundance: -; CDR3nt: TGCAGCGTATTGGGGGGGGTCTACAATGAGCAGTTCTTC; CDR3aa: CSVLGGVYNEQFF